One sample yielded the 10 T cell receptor beta chains listed below, sequenced in a study of regulatory dendritic cells for organ transplantation. Assay used: immunoSEQ multiplex PCR; TCRdb lists only in-frame clones, some missing. Of some 40,000 clones in the sample, over 80% were seen once. The sample consisted of naive CD8+ T cells from blood. Described subset: CD45RA+ naive T cells. All receptors derive from a human donor in good health.

This sequence joins TRBV10-1 and TRBJ1-5; D is unclear. CDR3 length: 15 amino acids. Germline V gene sequence: CDR1 WNHNN, CDR2 SYGVQD (reference sequence). Trimming took 7 bases from V and 2 from J, leaving 15 bases between them. The CDR3 loop reads CASITLSNRNQPQHF. The CDR3, as DNA: TGCGCCAGCATCACCCTCTCTAATCGCAATCAGCCCCAGCATTTT.

This chain connects TRBV7-9 to TRBJ2-3, with D unclear. Germline assignment: CDR1 SEHNR and CDR2 FQNEAQ (reference sequence). The CDR3 contains 11 residues. The V end was cut by 5 bases, the J end by 6 bases, with 6 bases between. CDR3: CASSQLDTQYF. The CDR3 DNA follows: TGTGCCAGCAGCCAATTGGATACGCAGTATTTT.

The chain is built from TRBV9 and TRBJ2-7, with D possibly being TRBD1 (5 bases). The germline V and J ends were trimmed by 6 bases and 5 bases, with 9 bases remaining between them. Germline V lookup: CDR1 SGDLS, CDR2 YYNGEE. The CDR3 is made up of 11 amino acids. As DNA, the CDR3 is TGTGCCAGCAACTCCAGGGACGAGCAGTACTTC. This gives the protein CASNSRDEQYF. Filled out from reference TRBV9 and TRBJ2-7, the complete variable domain reads DSGVTQTPKHLITATGQRVTLRCSPRSGDLSVYWYQQSLDQGLQFLIQYYNGEERAKGNILERFSAQQFPDLHSELNLSSLELGDSALYFCASNSRDEQYFGPGTRLTVT.

The CDR3 bases are TGTGCCAGCAGCTTAACGGGGGGAGGCACTGAAGCTTTCTTT. Translated: CASSLTGGGTEAFF. The V and J genes are TRBV7-3 and TRBJ1-1, with D possibly TRBD1 on 5 matching bases. V lost 0 bases to trimming and J lost 4 bases, with 9 bases between them. Germline loops: CDR1 SGHTA, CDR2 FQGTGA. CDR3 size: 14 residues.

The V and J genes are TRBV4-1 and TRBJ2-2; 9 bases align to TRBD1. The CDR3 spans 15 residues. The ends lost 3 bases at V and 7 bases at J; junction bases unmatched: 6. Germline V gene sequence: CDR1 MGHRA, CDR2 YSYEKL. The CDR3 coding sequence is TGCGCCAGCAGCCACAGGACAGGGGTAATCGGGGAGCTGTTTTTT. It translates to CASSHRTGVIGELFF.

Here the CDR3 DNA reads TGTGCCAGCAGTTTAAGCTCTGGGGGGCTGTTCCCCGAGTACTTC. Translation gives CASSLSSGGLFPEYF. The chain combines TRBV27 with TRBJ2-7; D possibly matches TRBD1 or TRBD2 (6 bases each). Per germline, CDR1 MNHEY and CDR2 SMNVEV (reference sequence). V was cut by 2 bases and J by 11 bases, with 22 bases left in between. The CDR3 spans 15 residues.

J is TRBJ2-2 and V is TRBV9; D is perhaps TRBD2 (6 bases). V lost 4 bases to trimming and J lost 3 bases, with 16 bases between them. The CDR3 has 16 amino acids. CDR1 and CDR2 from the germline V gene are SGDLS and YYNGEE. The CDR3 is CASSPWEESYTGELFF. CDR3 in DNA: TGTGCCAGCAGCCCTTGGGAGGAGTCGTACACCGGGGAGCTGTTTTTT.

Here the CDR3 reads CASSFSVYVAEAFF. The CDR3 bases are TGTGCCAGCAGTTTTAGTGTCTACGTCGCTGAAGCTTTCTTT. The rearrangement joins TRBV28 to TRBJ1-1, with unresolved D. Looked up from germline, CDR1 is MDHEN and CDR2 is SYDVKM. V dropped 3 bases and J dropped 6 bases, with 14 bases sitting between them. This CDR3 is built from 14 residues.

The gene calls are TRBV29-1 and TRBJ2-1; possible D gene TRBD1, 6 bases. The CDR3 loop spans 14 amino acids. Germline-derived CDR1 and CDR2 are SQVTM and ANQGSEA. V was trimmed by 4 bases and J by 2 bases, leaving 12 bases between them. CDR3 amino acids: CSVARDTPYNEQFF. CDR3 in DNA: TGCAGCGTTGCACGGGACACCCCCTACAATGAGCAGTTCTTC.

The chain couples TRBV11-2 to TRBJ2-2; D tentatively fits TRBD1 or TRBD2 (5 bases each). In germline, CDR1 is SGHAT, CDR2 FQNNGV. This CDR3 comprises 13 residues. V shed 5 bases and J shed 7 bases, with 11 bases lying between them. The CDR3 coding sequence is TGTGCCAGCAGCCCAGGGACCGGCGGGGAGCTGTTTTTT. It yields the protein CASSPGTGGELFF.